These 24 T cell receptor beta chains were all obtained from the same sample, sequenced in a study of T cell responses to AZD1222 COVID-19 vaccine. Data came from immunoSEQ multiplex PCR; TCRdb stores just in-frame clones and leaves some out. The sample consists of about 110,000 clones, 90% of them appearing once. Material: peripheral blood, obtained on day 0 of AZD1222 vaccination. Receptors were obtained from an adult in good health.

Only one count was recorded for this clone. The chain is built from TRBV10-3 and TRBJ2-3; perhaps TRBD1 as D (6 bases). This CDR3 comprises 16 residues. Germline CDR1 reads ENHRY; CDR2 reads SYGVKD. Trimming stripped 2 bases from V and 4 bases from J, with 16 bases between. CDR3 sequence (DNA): TGTGCCATCAGTGAGAGTGGGCAGGGGCGGGCAGATACGCAGTATTTT. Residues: CAISESGQGRADTQYF.

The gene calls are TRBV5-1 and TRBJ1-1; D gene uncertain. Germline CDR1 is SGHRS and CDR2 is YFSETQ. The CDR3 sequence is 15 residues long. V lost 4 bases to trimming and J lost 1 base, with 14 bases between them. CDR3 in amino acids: CASSPPGSRNTEAFF. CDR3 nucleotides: TGCGCCAGCAGCCCCCCCGGGTCGCGGAACACTGAAGCTTTCTTT.

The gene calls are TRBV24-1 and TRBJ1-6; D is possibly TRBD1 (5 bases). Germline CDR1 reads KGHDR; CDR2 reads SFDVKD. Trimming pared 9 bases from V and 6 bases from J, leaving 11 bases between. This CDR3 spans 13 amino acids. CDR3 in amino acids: CATSAGGNSPLHF. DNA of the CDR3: TGTGCCACCTCGGCCGGGGGTAATTCACCCCTCCACTTT.

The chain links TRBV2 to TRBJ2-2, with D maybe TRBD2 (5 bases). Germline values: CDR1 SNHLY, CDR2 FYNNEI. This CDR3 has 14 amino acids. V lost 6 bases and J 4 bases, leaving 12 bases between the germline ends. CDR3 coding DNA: TGTGCCAGCAGGTTACTAGTCAGCACCGGGGAGCTGTTTTTT. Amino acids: CASRLLVSTGELFF.

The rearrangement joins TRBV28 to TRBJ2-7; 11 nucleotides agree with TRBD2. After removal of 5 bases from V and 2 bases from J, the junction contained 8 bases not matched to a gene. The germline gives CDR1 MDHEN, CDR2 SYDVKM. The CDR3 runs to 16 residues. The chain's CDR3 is CASSGSGRVITYEQYF. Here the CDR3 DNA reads TGTGCCAGCAGTGGTAGCGGGAGGGTTATCACCTACGAGCAGTACTTC.

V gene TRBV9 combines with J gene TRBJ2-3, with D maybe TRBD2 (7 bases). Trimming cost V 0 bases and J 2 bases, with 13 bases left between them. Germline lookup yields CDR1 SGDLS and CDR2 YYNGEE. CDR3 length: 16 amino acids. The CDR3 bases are TGTGCCAGCAGCGTAGTACGGGGGGCCCCCACAGATACGCAGTATTTT. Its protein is CASSVVRGAPTDTQYF.

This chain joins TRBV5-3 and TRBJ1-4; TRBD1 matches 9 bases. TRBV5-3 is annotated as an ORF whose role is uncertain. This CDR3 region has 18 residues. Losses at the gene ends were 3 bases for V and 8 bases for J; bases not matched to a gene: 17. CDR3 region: CARSCSGTGSLRDEKLFF. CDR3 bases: TGTGCCAGAAGCTGCTCAGGGACAGGGAGTTTAAGGGACGAAAAACTGTTTTTT.

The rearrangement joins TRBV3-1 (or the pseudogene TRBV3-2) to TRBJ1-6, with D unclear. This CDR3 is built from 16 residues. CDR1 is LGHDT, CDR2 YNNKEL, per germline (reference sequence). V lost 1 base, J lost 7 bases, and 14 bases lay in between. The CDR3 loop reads CASSQAGTGGNSPLHF. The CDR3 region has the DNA TGTGCCAGCAGCCAAGCAGGTACGGGTGGCAATTCACCCCTCCACTTT.

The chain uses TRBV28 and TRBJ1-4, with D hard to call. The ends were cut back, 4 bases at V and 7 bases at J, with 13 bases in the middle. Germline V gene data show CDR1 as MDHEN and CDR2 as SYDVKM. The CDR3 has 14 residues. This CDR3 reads CASSSSWSGEKLFF. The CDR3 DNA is TGTGCCAGCAGTTCCTCCTGGAGCGGTGAAAAACTGTTTTTT. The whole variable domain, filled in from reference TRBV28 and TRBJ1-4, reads DVKVTQSSRYLVKRTGEKVFLECVQDMDHENMFWYRQDPGLGLRLIYFSYDVKMKEKGDIPEGYSVSREKKERFSLILESASTNQTSMYLCASSSSWSGEKLFFGSGTQLSVL.

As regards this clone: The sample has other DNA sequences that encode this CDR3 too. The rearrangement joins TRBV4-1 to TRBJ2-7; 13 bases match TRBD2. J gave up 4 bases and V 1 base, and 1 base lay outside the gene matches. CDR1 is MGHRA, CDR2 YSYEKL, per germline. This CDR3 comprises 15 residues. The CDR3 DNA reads TGCGCCAGCAGCCAAGGACTAGCGGGAGGATACGAGCAGTACTTC. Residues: CASSQGLAGGYEQYF.

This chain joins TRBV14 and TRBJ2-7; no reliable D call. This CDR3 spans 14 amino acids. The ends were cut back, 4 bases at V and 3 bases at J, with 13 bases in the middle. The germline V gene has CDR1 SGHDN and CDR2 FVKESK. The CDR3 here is CASSLTQHGYEQYF. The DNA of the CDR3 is TGTGCCAGCAGCCTTACCCAACACGGCTACGAGCAGTACTTC.

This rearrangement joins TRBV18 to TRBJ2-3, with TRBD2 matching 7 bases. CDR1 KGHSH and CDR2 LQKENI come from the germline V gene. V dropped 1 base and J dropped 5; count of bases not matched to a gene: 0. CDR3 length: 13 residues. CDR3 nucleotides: TGTGCCAGCTCACCACGGGGGGGAGATACGCAGTATTTT. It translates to CASSPRGGDTQYF.

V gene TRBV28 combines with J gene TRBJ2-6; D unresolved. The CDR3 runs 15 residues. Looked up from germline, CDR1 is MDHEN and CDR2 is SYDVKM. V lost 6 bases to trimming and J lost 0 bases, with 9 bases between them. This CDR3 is CASSPYRSGANVLTF. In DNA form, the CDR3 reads TGTGCCAGCAGCCCCTATCGCTCTGGGGCCAACGTCCTGACTTTC.

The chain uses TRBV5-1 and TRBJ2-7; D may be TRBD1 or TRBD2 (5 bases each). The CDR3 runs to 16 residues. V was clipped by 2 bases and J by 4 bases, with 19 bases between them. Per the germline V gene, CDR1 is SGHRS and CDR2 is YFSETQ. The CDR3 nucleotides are TGCGCCAGCAGCTTAATCAAGCCGAGGGGTCTTTACGAGCAGTACTTC. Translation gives CASSLIKPRGLYEQYF.

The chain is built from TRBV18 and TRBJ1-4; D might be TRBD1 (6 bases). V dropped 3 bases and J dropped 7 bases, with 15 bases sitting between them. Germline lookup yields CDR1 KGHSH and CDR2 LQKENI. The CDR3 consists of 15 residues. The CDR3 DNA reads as TGTGCCAGCTCACCTTCCGGCAGGGGCGGTGAAAAACTGTTTTTT. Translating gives CASSPSGRGGEKLFF.

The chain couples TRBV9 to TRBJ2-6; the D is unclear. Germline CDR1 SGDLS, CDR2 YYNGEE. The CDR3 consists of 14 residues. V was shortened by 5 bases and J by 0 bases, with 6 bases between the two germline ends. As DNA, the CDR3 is TGTGCCAGCAGGGGTAGCTCTGGGGCCAACGTCCTGACTTTC. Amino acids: CASRGSSGANVLTF. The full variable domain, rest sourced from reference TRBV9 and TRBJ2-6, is DSGVTQTPKHLITATGQRVTLRCSPRSGDLSVYWYQQSLDQGLQFLIQYYNGEERAKGNILERFSAQQFPDLHSELNLSSLELGDSALYFCASRGSSGANVLTFGAGSRLTVL.

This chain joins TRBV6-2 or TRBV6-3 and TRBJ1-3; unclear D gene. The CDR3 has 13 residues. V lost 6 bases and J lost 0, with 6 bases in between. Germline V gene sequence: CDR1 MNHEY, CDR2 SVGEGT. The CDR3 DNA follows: TGTGCCAGCAGCCACCGCTCTGGAAACACCATATATTTT. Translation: CASSHRSGNTIYF.

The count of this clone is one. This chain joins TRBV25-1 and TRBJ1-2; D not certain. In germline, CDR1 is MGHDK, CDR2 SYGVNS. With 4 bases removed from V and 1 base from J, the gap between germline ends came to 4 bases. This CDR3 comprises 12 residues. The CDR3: CASSGFNYGYTF. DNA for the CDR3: TGTGCCAGCAGTGGATTTAACTATGGCTACACCTTC.

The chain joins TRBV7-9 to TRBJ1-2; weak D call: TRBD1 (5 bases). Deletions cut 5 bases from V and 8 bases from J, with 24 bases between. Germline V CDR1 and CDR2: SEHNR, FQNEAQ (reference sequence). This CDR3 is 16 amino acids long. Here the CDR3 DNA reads TGTGCCAGCAGCACCGAAGAGTTAGGTGGGGCGAGAGGCTACACCTTC. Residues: CASSTEELGGARGYTF.

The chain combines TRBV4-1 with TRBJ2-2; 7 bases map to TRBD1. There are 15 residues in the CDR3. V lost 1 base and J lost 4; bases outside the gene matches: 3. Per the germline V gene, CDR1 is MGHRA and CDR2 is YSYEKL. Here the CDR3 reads CASSQAGTVTGELFF. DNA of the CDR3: TGCGCCAGCAGCCAAGCCGGGACAGTCACCGGGGAGCTGTTTTTT.

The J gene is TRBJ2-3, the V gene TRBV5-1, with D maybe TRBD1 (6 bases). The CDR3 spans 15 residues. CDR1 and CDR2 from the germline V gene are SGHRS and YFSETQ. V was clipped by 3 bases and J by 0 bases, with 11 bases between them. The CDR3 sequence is CASSSIQGSTDTQYF. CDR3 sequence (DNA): TGCGCCAGCAGCTCCATACAGGGAAGCACAGATACGCAGTATTTT.

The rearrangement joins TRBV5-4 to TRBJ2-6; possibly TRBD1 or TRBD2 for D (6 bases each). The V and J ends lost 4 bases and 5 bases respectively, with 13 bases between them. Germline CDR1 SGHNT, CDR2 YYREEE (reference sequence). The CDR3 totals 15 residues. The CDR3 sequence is CASSGGPRWANVLTF. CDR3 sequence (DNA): TGTGCCAGCAGCGGGGGGCCCCGTTGGGCCAACGTCCTGACTTTC.

The CDR3 DNA reads as TGTGCCAGCAGCTTGGATCCGGGGGCCGCTCAGCCCCAGCATTTT. Translating gives CASSLDPGAAQPQHF. This chain links TRBV5-5 with TRBJ1-5; TRBD1 is a possible D gene (6 bases). The length of the CDR3 is 15 residues. V was trimmed by 0 bases and J by 6 bases, leaving 13 bases between them. Per germline, CDR1 SGHKS and CDR2 YYEKEE (reference sequence).

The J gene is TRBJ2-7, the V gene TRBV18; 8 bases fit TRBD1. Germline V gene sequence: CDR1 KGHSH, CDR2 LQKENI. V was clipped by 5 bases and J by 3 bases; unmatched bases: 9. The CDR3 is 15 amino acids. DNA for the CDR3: TGTGCCAGCTCAAGTTATGGGGACAGGTTCTACGAGCAGTACTTC. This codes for CASSSYGDRFYEQYF.